Below are 31 T cell receptor beta chains sequenced from a single sample in a study of neurological immune-mediated disorders. This sample's time point: longitudinal time-point 3. One entry per CDR3 protein results from TCRdb running MiXCR on the 5' RACE reads. The data contain roughly 100,000 distinct CDR3 sequences, 10% to 11% of them singletons. Sequencing was carried out using PBMCs. The receptors here all came from a female donor with HTLV-1-associated myelopathy (HAM/TSP).

Many counts were recorded for this clonotype. The V gene is TRBV4-1, the J gene TRBJ2-5; the match to TRBD2 covers 8 bases. Germline lookup yields CDR1 MGHRA and CDR2 YSYEKL. J lost 5 bases, V lost 4 bases, and 12 bases had no gene match. This CDR3 spans 16 amino acids. CDR3 sequence: CASSPGTRVIWETQYF. DNA of the CDR3: TGCGCCAGCAGCCCCGGGACTAGGGTTATCTGGGAGACCCAGTACTTC.

This clonotype was recorded at least ten times. The chain carries TRBV7-3 and TRBJ2-2; weak D call: TRBD2 (6 bases). The V gene lost 3 bases and the J gene lost 2 bases, with 10 bases spanning the gap. The CDR3 has 15 residues. CDR1 and CDR2 (germline): SGHTA, FQGTGA. The CDR3 sequence: CASSLGRDNTGELFF. DNA of the CDR3: TGTGCCAGCAGCTTGGGGCGGGACAACACCGGGGAGCTGTTTTTT.

This clonotype appeared many times. This chain connects TRBV5-6 to TRBJ1-6; D remains unclear. The CDR3 spans 14 residues. CDR1 is SGHDT, CDR2 YYEEEE, per germline. Trimming removed 0 bases at V and 5 bases at J, with 6 bases between. CDR3: CASSLGRNNSPLHF. CDR3 coding DNA: TGTGCCAGCAGCTTGGGACGGAATAATTCACCCCTCCACTTT.

This clonotype was seen ten or more times. This sequence joins TRBV7-6 and TRBJ2-2; D not certain. The CDR3 runs to 16 residues. Germline-derived CDR1 and CDR2 are SGHVS and FNYEAQ. The V end was cut by 1 base, the J end by 7 bases, with 16 bases between. CDR3 residues: CASSLVAWGKGGELFF. As DNA, the CDR3 is TGTGCCAGCAGCTTAGTTGCTTGGGGTAAAGGCGGGGAGCTGTTTTTT.

This clonotype was seen ten or more times. The gene calls are TRBV6-5 and TRBJ2-7; weak D call: TRBD1 (6 bases). The germline V and J ends were trimmed by 10 bases and 7 bases, with 17 bases remaining between them. The CDR3 is 12 residues long. Germline-derived CDR1 and CDR2 are MNHEY and SVGAGI. CDR3 protein: CATQPRRGEQYF. The CDR3 bases are TGTGCCACACAACCCCGAAGGGGGGAGCAGTACTTC.

The chain uses TRBV28 and TRBJ1-1, with 7 nucleotides matching TRBD1. The trim removed 5 bases at V and 5 bases at J, leaving 8 bases unmatched. Germline CDR1 MDHEN, CDR2 SYDVKM. The CDR3 sequence is 14 residues long. This chain's CDR3 is CASSKTGIWTEAFF. CDR3 bases: TGTGCCAGCAGTAAGACAGGGATATGGACTGAAGCTTTCTTT.

The sample holds many counts of this clonotype. CDR3 sequence (DNA): TGCGCCAGCAGCTTTGAGGCAAACTATGGCTACACCTTC. Its translation: CASSFEANYGYTF. This chain links TRBV5-1 with TRBJ1-2; D is uncertain. The CDR3 is 13 amino acids. CDR1 and CDR2 from the germline V gene are SGHRS and YFSETQ. V was cut by 2 bases and J by 2 bases, with 7 bases left in between. Supplemented by reference TRBV5-1 and TRBJ1-2, the full variable domain reads KAGVTQTPRYLIKTRGQQVTLSCSPISGHRSVSWYQQTPGQGLQFLFEYFSETQRNKGNFPGRFSGRQFSNSRSEMNVSTLELGDSALYLCASSFEANYGYTFGSGTRLTVV.

This clonotype was found a few times. The chain combines TRBV12-3 or TRBV12-4 with TRBJ2-7, with TRBD1 as a possible D gene (7 bases). This CDR3 region has 16 residues. Between the trimmed V and J ends, which lost 10 bases and 2 bases, there was a span of 24 bases. The CDR3 region is CATAGGDRDATYEQYF. DNA for the CDR3: TGTGCCACCGCCGGGGGAGACAGGGACGCTACCTACGAGCAGTACTTC.

This clonotype was counted many times. CDR3 region: CAIRGGNNVGETQYF. The CDR3 bases are TGTGCCATCAGGGGCGGGAACAATGTAGGGGAGACCCAGTACTTC. The rearrangement uses TRBV10-3 and TRBJ2-5; weak D call: TRBD2 (6 bases). Trimming took off 6 bases at V and 5 bases at J, with 19 bases between the two ends. This CDR3 has 15 amino acids. Per germline, CDR1 ENHRY and CDR2 SYGVKD.

The table lists this clonotype with many counts. The V and J genes are TRBV5-1 and TRBJ1-3, with no clear D. Per the germline V gene, CDR1 is SGHRS and CDR2 is YFSETQ. Between the trimmed V and J ends, which lost 2 bases and 0 bases, there was a span of 3 bases. The CDR3 length is 13 residues. For the CDR3, the DNA is TGCGCCAGCAGCTTTTCCTCTGGAAACACCATATATTTT. Amino acid sequence: CASSFSSGNTIYF.

This clonotype was detected ten times or more. The chain joins TRBV27 to TRBJ2-2; maybe TRBD1 (5 bases). Deletions cut 2 bases from V and 7 bases from J, with 11 bases between. Germline-derived CDR1 and CDR2 are MNHEY and SMNVEV (reference sequence). CDR3 length equals 14 residues. CDR3 nucleotides: TGTGCCAGCAGTTTAGCACAAAGGGGCGGGGAGCTGTTTTTT. Translating it yields CASSLAQRGGELFF.

The V and J genes are TRBV12-3 or TRBV12-4 and TRBJ2-3, with D maybe TRBD2 (5 bases). V was clipped by 6 bases and J by 0 bases, with 10 bases between them. The CDR3 contains 14 residues. In nucleotides, the CDR3 is TGTGCCAGCAGGACTACAGAGAGCACAGATACGCAGTATTTT. As protein: CASRTTESTDTQYF.

This clonotype appeared many times. V usage is TRBV7-2 and J usage is TRBJ2-3, with D unresolved. V gave up 4 bases and J gave up 5 bases, with 16 bases separating them. The CDR3 runs to 15 residues. The germline V gene has CDR1 SGHTA and CDR2 FQGNSA. The CDR3 region has the DNA TGTGCCAGCAGCTCGCGTGGAGTGCGAGGAGATACGCAGTATTTT. Translating it yields CASSSRGVRGDTQYF.

The table lists this clonotype with a few counts. The rearrangement joins TRBV7-3 to TRBJ2-3, with TRBD2 identical over 11 bases. This CDR3 spans 15 amino acids. Germline lookup yields CDR1 SGHTA and CDR2 FQGTGA. Losses at the gene ends were 1 base for V and 3 bases for J; bases not matched to a gene: 0. The CDR3 bases are TGTGCCAGCAGCTTAAGACTAGCGGGGACAGATACGCAGTATTTT. Amino acid sequence: CASSLRLAGTDTQYF.

This clonotype was counted many times. V and J are TRBV27 and TRBJ2-2, with TRBD1 as a possible D gene (5 bases). Deletions cut 8 bases from V and 1 base from J, with 14 bases between. This CDR3 region has 15 residues. Germline CDR1 reads MNHEY; CDR2 reads SMNVEV (reference sequence). As DNA, the CDR3 is TGTGCCAGCCGATCGAGGACACAGAACACCGGGGAGCTGTTTTTT. Encoded protein: CASRSRTQNTGELFF.

This clonotype has ten or more counts. One end of the junction fails to match germline, which may point to a read error. The rearrangement joins TRBV15 to TRBJ2-7; 7 bases align to TRBD1. CDR1 is LNHNV, CDR2 YYDKDF, per germline (reference sequence). The CDR3 spans 14 residues. Here the CDR3 reads CATSRRDRPYEQYF. DNA for the CDR3: TGTGCTACCAGCAGACGGGACAGACCCTACGAGCAGTACTTC.

There are many counts of this clonotype. CDR3 in DNA: TGTGCCAGCAGTAGTAGAACGGTGAACACCGGGGAGCTGTTTTTT. Translating gives CASSSRTVNTGELFF. The J gene is TRBJ2-2, the V gene TRBV25-1; D is uncertain. Germline V gene lookup returns CDR1 MGHDK and CDR2 SYGVNS. CDR3 size: 15 residues. Trimming took 5 bases from V and 1 from J, leaving 11 bases between them.

This clonotype was counted only a few times. The chain joins TRBV4-2 to TRBJ2-2, with 7 bases that match TRBD2. CDR1 LGHNA and CDR2 YNFKEQ come from the germline V gene. The ends lost 3 bases at V and 5 bases at J; junction bases unmatched: 6. The CDR3 is 15 residues long. Here the CDR3 DNA reads TGTGCCAGCAGCCAGGAGCTTAGCGGGACCGGGGAGCTGTTTTTT. This codes for CASSQELSGTGELFF.

The sample holds many counts of this clonotype. V is TRBV15 and J is TRBJ1-6, with D maybe TRBD1 (5 bases). Per the germline V gene, CDR1 is LNHNV and CDR2 is YYDKDF (reference sequence). The CDR3 has 15 amino acids. Trimming stripped 0 bases from V and 7 bases from J, with 10 bases between. The CDR3 is CATSRDPGLNSPLHF. In DNA, the CDR3 is TGTGCCACCAGCAGAGATCCAGGGCTGAATTCACCCCTCCACTTT.

This clonotype was seen repeatedly, ten times or more. This chain connects TRBV3-1 to TRBJ1-2; D remains ambiguous. V was clipped by 0 bases and J by 4 bases, with 6 bases between them. Looked up from germline, CDR1 is LGHDT and CDR2 is YNNKEL (reference sequence). This CDR3 is 13 amino acids long. The CDR3 DNA sequence: TGTGCCAGCAGCCAAGACACAGCCTATGGCTACACCTTC. It specifies CASSQDTAYGYTF.

Many counts were recorded for this clonotype. The rearrangement links TRBV20-1 to TRBJ2-1; tentatively, D is TRBD1 (5 bases). The germline V and J ends were trimmed by 4 bases and 0 bases, with 10 bases remaining between them. Germline V gene sequence: CDR1 DFQATT, CDR2 SNEGSKA (reference sequence). CDR3 length equals 14 residues. This CDR3 is CSATGHTSYNEQFF. DNA for the CDR3: TGCAGTGCTACAGGGCACACCTCCTACAATGAGCAGTTCTTC.

Many counts were recorded for this clonotype. V and J are TRBV10-3 and TRBJ1-2; D is unresolved. CDR3 length equals 14 residues. The germline gives CDR1 ENHRY, CDR2 SYGVKD. The V gene lost 0 bases and the J gene lost 8 bases, with 13 bases spanning the gap. This CDR3 reads CAISESSGSSGYTF. The DNA of the CDR3 is TGTGCCATCAGTGAGTCGAGCGGCAGTTCAGGCTACACCTTC.

There are many counts of this clonotype. The CDR3 loop is CASSGTGSPYEQYF. In nucleotides, the CDR3 is TGCGCCAGCAGCGGGACAGGGTCACCCTACGAGCAGTACTTC. The chain combines TRBV5-1 with TRBJ2-7, with 9 bases matching TRBD1. Per germline, CDR1 SGHRS and CDR2 YFSETQ. Trimming at V came to 4 bases and at J to 2 bases, leaving 4 bases not matched to a gene. CDR3 length: 14 amino acids.

This clonotype was seen at least ten times. For the CDR3, the DNA is TGTGCCAGCAGTTGGTCAGGGGCGGTGAACATTCAGTACTTC. It translates to CASSWSGAVNIQYF. The chain links TRBV12-3 or TRBV12-4 to TRBJ2-4; D possibly corresponds to TRBD1 (6 bases). The germline V and J ends were trimmed by 4 bases and 7 bases, with 14 bases remaining between them. The CDR3 is made up of 14 amino acids.

This clonotype was recorded at least ten times. This rearrangement joins TRBV20-1 to TRBJ1-6, with TRBD1 identical over 8 bases. This CDR3 comprises 14 residues. Trimming cost V 5 bases and J 7 bases; bases outside gene matches: 7. Germline CDR1 DFQATT, CDR2 SNEGSKA (reference sequence). The CDR3 here is CSALGQGGNSPLHF. Here the CDR3 DNA reads TGCAGTGCTCTCGGACAGGGAGGGAATTCACCCCTCCACTTT.

This clonotype was counted ten times or more. This chain links TRBV10-3 with TRBJ2-7; weak D call: TRBD1 (5 bases). The CDR3 has 13 residues. The germline V gene has CDR1 ENHRY and CDR2 SYGVKD. Trimming pared 6 bases from V and 6 bases from J, leaving 15 bases between. The CDR3 region has the DNA TGTGCCATCAGCCCTGACACAGGCTCCGAGCAGTACTTC. Its protein is CAISPDTGSEQYF.

This clonotype ranks as medium-sized (0.01 to 0.1%). The chain couples TRBV5-1 to TRBJ1-3; TRBD1 aligns across 8 bases. The germline CDR1 and CDR2 sequences are SGHRS and YFSETQ. The CDR3 contains 15 residues. The V segment lost 2 bases and the J segment 3 bases; nucleotides outside the gene matches: 4. The CDR3 DNA reads TGCGCCAGCAGCTTTCAGGGGGCGCATGGAAACACCATATATTTT. This encodes CASSFQGAHGNTIYF.

This clonotype was observed at least ten times. V is TRBV20-1 and J is TRBJ1-4; 7 nucleotides agree with TRBD1. Germline V CDR1 and CDR2: DFQATT, SNEGSKA (reference sequence). J gave up 5 bases and V 3 bases, and 6 bases lay outside the gene matches. CDR3 length: 14 amino acids. The CDR3 DNA sequence: TGCAGTGCTAGGCCAACGGACAGGAATGAAAAACTGTTTTTT. This codes for CSARPTDRNEKLFF.

This clonotype has at least ten counts. The V gene is TRBV5-1, the J gene TRBJ1-1; 8 bases align to TRBD1. This CDR3 is 15 amino acids long. Germline V CDR1 and CDR2: SGHRS, YFSETQ. Losses at the gene ends were 0 bases for V and 3 bases for J; bases not matched to a gene: 4. In nucleotides, the CDR3 is TGCGCCAGCAGCTTGGCCCAGGGGGCAGACACTGAAGCTTTCTTT. This gives the protein CASSLAQGADTEAFF.

Comment on this clonotype: A clone one base away is much larger, so this may be a read error. CDR3 bases: TGTTCCAGCAAGCCGACGCAAAATCAGCCCCAGCATTTT. This encodes CSSKPTQNQPQHF. The rearrangement joins TRBV6-6 to TRBJ1-5; D uncertain. The germline gives CDR1 MNHNY, CDR2 SVGAGI (reference sequence). The CDR3 length is 13 residues.

The rearrangement joins TRBV20-1 to TRBJ2-1; no definite D call. V was cut by 0 bases and J by 5 bases, with 11 bases left in between. CDR3 length: 14 residues. Germline V gene data show CDR1 as DFQATT and CDR2 as SNEGSKA (reference sequence). The CDR3 nucleotides are TGCAGTGCTAGAGATCGGTACCGGGACAATGAGCAGTTCTTC. Its translation is CSARDRYRDNEQFF.